These T cell receptor beta chains were read from a single sample in a study of T cell changes during pregnancy in multiple sclerosis. Data came from immunoSEQ multiplex PCR; TCRdb stores just in-frame clones and leaves some out. This table has fewer than 90,000 clones, approximately 95% appearing once. The sequencing used peripheral blood, collected after pregnancy. These receptors originate from a female donor in good health, enrolled as a control in a pregnancy study. Both conserved end residues are part of each CDR3. A D gene is named only where the DNA matches it firmly.

V gene	D gene	J gene	CDR3 DNA	CDR3 protein
TRBV1	-	TRBJ2-3	TGCACCAGCAGCCAAGATCTTCAAGTAGCGGGAGGGCCAGGAACGCAGTATTTT	CTSSQDLQVAGGPGTQYF
TRBV25-1	TRBD2	TRBJ2-5	TGTGCCAGCAGTGAATCTCCTCGACTAGCGGGATTCCAAGAGACCCAGTACTTC	CASSESPRLAGFQETQYF
TRBV2	TRBD1	TRBJ2-5	TGTGCCAGCAGTGAAATGGGACAGGGGGTTGGGACCCAGTACTTC	CASSEMGQGVGTQYF
TRBV4-2	TRBD1	TRBJ2-7	TGTGCCAGCAGCCCAGGGGGCATAGCCTACGAGCAGTACTTC	CASSPGGIAYEQYF
TRBV5-4	-	TRBJ2-7	TGTGCCAGCAATTTGCAGGGGGGAAAGGAGCAGTACTTC	CASNLQGGKEQYF
TRBV25-1	TRBD1	TRBJ1-2	TGTGCCAGCAGACCAACAGGGGCCCCATTTGGCTACACCTTC	CASRPTGAPFGYTF
TRBV28	-	TRBJ2-7	TGTGCCACCTTGGGAGTGGCCCCCCCATTCGACGAGCAGTACTTC	CATLGVAPPFDEQYF
TRBV6-1	TRBD1	TRBJ1-6	TGTGCCAGCAGTGACCCCCGACAGGGGAATTCACCCCTCCACTTT	CASSDPRQGNSPLHF
TRBV6-4	TRBD1	TRBJ1-1	TGTGCCAGCAGTGAACAGGGGACGACTGAAGCTTTCTTT	CASSEQGTTEAFF
TRBV15	-	TRBJ2-1	TGTGCCACCAGCAGAGACTCGTTCTCTGAGCAGTTCTTC	CATSRDSFSEQFF
TRBV14	-	TRBJ2-7	TGTGCCAGCAGCCAATTCAGCTACGAGCAGTACTTC	CASSQFSYEQYF
TRBV25-1	-	TRBJ1-1	TGTGCCACCTATGGAGGGGTCGCTGAAGCTTTCTTT	CATYGGVAEAFF
TRBV4-1	-	TRBJ2-7	TGCGCCAGCAGCCAATATAGGAGCTACGAGCAGTACTTC	CASSQYRSYEQYF
TRBV18	-	TRBJ2-5	TGTGCCAGCTCAGAGCGTAACCAAGAGACCCAGTACTTC	CASSERNQETQYF
TRBV6-5	TRBD2	TRBJ2-1	TGTGCCAGCAGTATAACTAGCGGGACTTGGAATGAGCAGTTCTTC	CASSITSGTWNEQFF
TRBV7-9	-	TRBJ1-4	TGTGCCAGCAGCCTAAGCTCAGGACAAACTAATGAAAAACTGTTTTTT	CASSLSSGQTNEKLFF
TRBV5-1	TRBD1	TRBJ2-5	TGCGCCAGCAGCTTGGATGGACAGGGGTACCAAGAGACCCAGTACTTC	CASSLDGQGYQETQYF